The 24 T cell receptor beta chains listed next were all sequenced from one sample in a study of blood T cell repertoires in COVID-19. Assay used: immunoSEQ multiplex PCR; TCRdb lists only in-frame clones, some missing. The sample holds approximately 240,000 clones, nearly 90% seen once. The material sequenced was peripheral blood. Receptors originate from a woman younger than 30 who had recovered from COVID-19.

The CDR3 DNA is TGTGCCTGGACGCCAGGGCCCCACGAGCAGTACTTC. Its protein is CAWTPGPHEQYF. This chain uses TRBV30 with TRBJ2-7; possible D gene TRBD1, 5 bases. The V end was cut by 4 bases, the J end by 5 bases, with 12 bases between. Germline V lookup: CDR1 GTSNPN, CDR2 SVGIG (reference sequence). This CDR3 region has 12 residues.

In this sample, this clone turned up once. V is TRBV7-6 and J is TRBJ2-7, with 10 positions matching TRBD2. The ends lost 1 base at V and 2 bases at J; junction bases unmatched: 5. The CDR3 covers 16 residues. The germline V gene encodes CDR1 SGHVS and CDR2 FNYEAQ. The CDR3 loop reads CASSLVAGGRTYEQYF. DNA of the CDR3: TGTGCCAGCAGCTTAGTAGCGGGAGGTAGGACCTACGAGCAGTACTTC.

This rearrangement joins TRBV6-4 to TRBJ2-2; possible D gene TRBD2, 5 bases. This CDR3 comprises 15 residues. V lost 0 bases and J 3 bases, leaving 8 bases between the germline ends. Germline CDR1 reads MRHNA; CDR2 reads SNTAGT. CDR3 residues: CASSDSSAHTGELFF. The CDR3 nucleotides are TGTGCCAGCAGTGACTCTAGCGCGCACACCGGGGAGCTGTTTTTT.

This clone appeared once. The V and J genes are TRBV14 and TRBJ2-1; 10 bases line up with TRBD1. CDR1 is SGHDN and CDR2 is FVKESK in the germline V gene. The V and J ends lost 3 bases and 4 bases, in that order; junction bases with no gene match: 3. This CDR3 is 15 amino acids long. CDR3 in amino acids: CASSQDRGSYNEQFF. The DNA for the CDR3 is TGTGCCAGCAGCCAGGACAGGGGGAGTTACAATGAGCAGTTCTTC. Supplemented by reference TRBV14 and TRBJ2-1, the full variable domain reads EAGVTQFPSHSVIEKGQTVTLRCDPISGHDNLYWYRRVMGKEIKFLLHFVKESKQDESGMPNNRFLAERTGGTYSTLKVQPAELEDSGVYFCASSQDRGSYNEQFFGPGTRLTVL.

The CDR3 region is CASSSGTSGRFYNEQFF. The CDR3 DNA reads TGTGCCAGCAGCTCCGGGACTAGCGGAAGATTCTACAATGAGCAGTTCTTC. The chain carries TRBV7-2 and TRBJ2-1; 11 bases fit TRBD2. Germline loops: CDR1 SGHTA, CDR2 FQGNSA. The junction had 8 bases not matched to a gene; V was cut back by 4 bases and J by 3 bases. The CDR3 spans 17 residues.

The chain carries TRBV6-2 or TRBV6-3 and TRBJ2-7, with TRBD2 matching 10 bases. V was pared by 0 bases and J by 5 bases, with 7 bases of the junction left unmatched. This CDR3 region has 16 residues. Germline CDR1 and CDR2: MNHEY and SVGEGT. In DNA, the CDR3 is TGTGCCAGCAGTTACTCCCCAGCGGGAGGGGCCCACGAGCAGTACTTC. As protein: CASSYSPAGGAHEQYF.

V is TRBV19 and J is TRBJ2-2; TRBD1 agrees at 7 bases. The trim removed 1 base at V and 3 bases at J, leaving 11 bases unmatched. Germline assignment: CDR1 LNHDA and CDR2 SQIVND (reference sequence). The CDR3 length is 18 residues. The CDR3 DNA follows: TGTGCCAGTAGTATAGGCCCCCCGGGACAGTTTTACACCGGGGAGCTGTTTTTT. Its protein is CASSIGPPGQFYTGELFF.

The chain uses TRBV14 and TRBJ1-2; perhaps TRBD1 as D (6 bases). The V end was cut by 0 bases, the J end by 7 bases, with 15 bases between. The germline V gene has CDR1 SGHDN and CDR2 FVKESK. This CDR3 is 15 amino acids long. CDR3 coding DNA: TGTGCCAGCAGCCAAGATCGAGGGGGTTGGACTGGCTACACCTTC. It encodes CASSQDRGGWTGYTF. Looking up the rest from reference TRBV14 and TRBJ1-2 gives the full variable domain: EAGVTQFPSHSVIEKGQTVTLRCDPISGHDNLYWYRRVMGKEIKFLLHFVKESKQDESGMPNNRFLAERTGGTYSTLKVQPAELEDSGVYFCASSQDRGGWTGYTFGSGTRLTVV.

As DNA, the CDR3 is TGTGCCAGCAGCGTAGAAGGGCAGGGAAGTTCAGATACGCAGTATTTT. This codes for CASSVEGQGSSDTQYF. The chain carries TRBV9 and TRBJ2-3, with D perhaps TRBD1 (5 bases). V was cut by 0 bases and J by 4 bases, with 15 bases left in between. Per the germline V gene, CDR1 is SGDLS and CDR2 is YYNGEE. CDR3 size: 16 residues. Full variable domain (rest looked up from reference TRBV9 and TRBJ2-3): DSGVTQTPKHLITATGQRVTLRCSPRSGDLSVYWYQQSLDQGLQFLIQYYNGEERAKGNILERFSAQQFPDLHSELNLSSLELGDSALYFCASSVEGQGSSDTQYFGPGTRLTVL.

The V and J genes are TRBV12-3 or TRBV12-4 and TRBJ2-1; 11 bases map to TRBD2. The length of the CDR3 is 13 residues. V shed 1 base, J shed 12 bases, and the junction held 2 bases outside the gene matches. In DNA, the CDR3 is TGTGCCAGCAGTTTAGAGGGACTAGCGGCGCAGTTCTTC. Amino acids: CASSLEGLAAQFF.

The rearrangement uses TRBV11-2 and TRBJ2-2, with 8 bases aligning to TRBD1. The V gene end was trimmed by 1 base and the J gene end by 7 bases; junction bases not matched to a gene: 5. Germline V lookup: CDR1 SGHAT, CDR2 FQNNGV. The CDR3 length is 15 residues. DNA of the CDR3: TGTGCCAGCAGCTTAGTACAGGGGGAGTTCGGGGAGCTGTTTTTT. Encoded protein: CASSLVQGEFGELFF.

The rearrangement uses TRBV6-1 and TRBJ2-3, with a weak D call TRBD2 (6 bases). Germline values: CDR1 MNHNS, CDR2 SASEGT. V gave up 6 bases and J gave up 1 base, with 14 bases separating them. This CDR3 region has 15 residues. The CDR3 region is CASRGLATRTDTQYF. Here the CDR3 DNA reads TGTGCCAGCAGGGGGCTAGCGACCCGCACAGATACGCAGTATTTT.

The CDR3 region has the DNA TGTGCCAGCAGCGTAGGTGAGGGTGGAAGTGGCTACACCTTC. This sequence encodes CASSVGEGGSGYTF. The rearrangement uses TRBV9 and TRBJ1-2, with D uncertain. Germline-derived CDR1 and CDR2 are SGDLS and YYNGEE. The V gene lost 0 bases and the J gene lost 7 bases, with 13 bases spanning the gap. CDR3 length equals 14 residues.

The V gene is TRBV20-1, the J gene TRBJ2-7; TRBD1 matches 8 bases. This CDR3 spans 11 amino acids. J lost 6 bases, V lost 5 bases, and 3 bases had no gene match. Germline lookup yields CDR1 DFQATT and CDR2 SNEGSKA (reference sequence). The CDR3 bases are TGCAGTGCTGGACAGGGTCCCGAGCAGTACTTC. Its translation is CSAGQGPEQYF.

The chain links TRBV12-2 to TRBJ2-4; the table's D call of TRBD1 was not tested on the DNA. TRBV12-2 constitutes a pseudogene. The CDR3 consists of 16 residues. CDR3 sequence: CASRLTGGSTKNIQYF. DNA for the CDR3: TGTGCAAGTCGACTGACAGGGGGCAGTACCAAAAACATTCAGTACTTC.

The chain joins TRBV29-1 to TRBJ1-1, with TRBD1 identical over 8 bases. Trimming removed 3 bases from V and 4 bases from J; junction bases left unmatched: 10. The germline V gene encodes CDR1 SQVTM and CDR2 ANQGSEA. CDR3 length: 15 residues. CDR3 nucleotides: TGCAGCGTTGATGTCTTTTTGACAGGGGCCACTGAAGCTTTCTTT. It is translated as CSVDVFLTGATEAFF.

The CDR3 region is CASRPPGAGQPQHF. The DNA for the CDR3 is TGTGCCAGTAGGCCTCCAGGGGCCGGTCAGCCCCAGCATTTT. The rearrangement uses TRBV19 and TRBJ1-5; tentatively, D is TRBD1 (6 bases). Trimming removed 6 bases from V and 6 bases from J, with 15 bases in between. Germline CDR1 and CDR2: LNHDA and SQIVND (reference sequence). CDR3 size: 14 residues.

The chain recombines TRBV2 with TRBJ1-2; D is unresolved. CDR1 is SNHLY and CDR2 is FYNNEI in the germline V gene. Trimming removed 0 bases from V and 4 bases from J, with 12 bases in between. This CDR3 contains 15 residues. The DNA of the CDR3 is TGTGCCAGCAGTGAAGCGGGTGGACTGATCTATGGCTACACCTTC. Encoded protein: CASSEAGGLIYGYTF.

The chain carries TRBV30 and TRBJ1-3, with D uncertain. Germline CDR1 and CDR2: GTSNPN and SVGIG (reference sequence). Deletions cut 4 bases from V and 4 bases from J, with 8 bases between. This CDR3 region has 12 residues. CDR3 sequence (DNA): TGTGCCTGGAAGTTTACAGGAAACACCATATATTTT. Amino acids: CAWKFTGNTIYF. Full variable domain (outside the CDR3, taken from reference TRBV30 and TRBJ1-3): SQTIHQWPATLVQPVGSPLSLECTVEGTSNPNLYWYRQAAGRGLQLLFYSVGIGQISSEVPQNLSASRPQDRQFILSSKKLLLSDSGFYLCAWKFTGNTIYFGEGSWLTVV.

The V gene is TRBV27, the J gene TRBJ1-5, with D tentatively TRBD1 (6 bases). CDR3 size: 14 residues. The germline gives CDR1 MNHEY, CDR2 SMNVEV (reference sequence). Trimming stripped 4 bases from V and 3 bases from J, with 10 bases between. CDR3 residues: CASSSGQNNQPQHF. CDR3 nucleotides: TGTGCCAGCAGTTCCGGACAGAACAATCAGCCCCAGCATTTT.

The DNA of the CDR3 is TGTGCCATTAACAGGGAGCGGGAGAGCGTTGGGACCGGGGAGCTGTTTTTT. Translation gives CAINRERESVGTGELFF. The V and J genes are TRBV19 and TRBJ2-2; 8 bases align to TRBD2. The junction had 18 bases not matched to a gene; V was cut back by 10 bases and J by 5 bases. There are 17 residues in the CDR3. In germline, CDR1 is LNHDA, CDR2 SQIVND (reference sequence).

V usage is TRBV5-1 and J usage is TRBJ2-1, with 9 bases that match TRBD2. Trimming took 4 bases from V and 8 from J; bases not matched to a gene: 10. Germline V gene data show CDR1 as SGHRS and CDR2 as YFSETQ. The CDR3 runs 15 residues. CDR3 sequence reads: CASSRGLAHLDEQFF. CDR3 nucleotides: TGCGCCAGCAGCCGGGGACTAGCCCATTTGGATGAGCAGTTCTTC.

This rearrangement joins TRBV18 to TRBJ2-1; TRBD2 is a possible D gene (5 bases). The CDR3 extends over 15 amino acids. Germline CDR1 is KGHSH and CDR2 is LQKENI. The V gene lost 4 bases and the J gene lost 2 bases, with 12 bases spanning the gap. The CDR3 DNA reads as TGTGCCAGCTCACTCGTGGCGGGCCCCTACAATGAGCAGTTCTTC. This translates into CASSLVAGPYNEQFF.

The rearrangement links TRBV5-5 to TRBJ1-6; possible D gene TRBD1, 6 bases. Germline lookup yields CDR1 SGHKS and CDR2 YYEKEE (reference sequence). Trimming took off 7 bases at V and 8 bases at J, with 19 bases between the two ends. The CDR3 spans 15 residues. CDR3 sequence (DNA): TGTGCCAGCGGTCCTTCCGGGACACCTCATTCACCCCTCCACTTT. Protein product: CASGPSGTPHSPLHF.